These 8 T cell receptor beta chains were all obtained from the same sample, sequenced in a study of blood T cell repertoires in COVID-19. TCRdb's copy holds only in-frame clones and misses some; the assay was immunoSEQ multiplex PCR. Among about 480,000 clones listed, roughly nine tenths were seen once. The sample comprised PBMCs or T cells enriched from blood (not recorded which). These receptors were collected from a woman under 30 with acute COVID-19.

This clone was recorded once. The chain couples TRBV11-2 to TRBJ2-2; D might be TRBD2 (5 bases). Trimming took off 4 bases at V and 5 bases at J, with 23 bases between the two ends. Germline V gives CDR1 SGHAT, CDR2 FQNNGV. This CDR3 has 18 amino acids. In DNA, the CDR3 is TGTGCCAGCAGCTCCGCTCCCACGCCGGTCACGGGGACCGGGGAGCTGTTTTTT. Translation: CASSSAPTPVTGTGELFF.

The V and J genes are TRBV7-3 and TRBJ1-2; possible D gene TRBD1, 5 bases. V lost 1 base, J lost 2 bases, and 8 bases lay in between. Germline lookup yields CDR1 SGHTA and CDR2 FQGTGA. This CDR3 contains 14 residues. The CDR3 nucleotides read TGTGCCAGCAGCTTAAATGCAGGGAACTATGGCTACACCTTC. This codes for CASSLNAGNYGYTF.

CDR3 sequence reads: CASSPSGTPRAYGYTF. CDR3 in DNA: TGTGCCAGCAGTCCGTCCGGGACTCCAAGGGCATATGGCTACACCTTC. V usage is TRBV28 and J usage is TRBJ1-2; tentatively, D is TRBD1 (5 bases). The V gene lost 5 bases and the J gene lost 5 bases, with 21 bases spanning the gap. Germline-derived CDR1 and CDR2 are MDHEN and SYDVKM. The CDR3 totals 16 residues.

The chain combines TRBV28 with TRBJ2-2; 7 bases agree with TRBD2. Trimming at V came to 3 bases and at J to 3 bases, leaving 16 bases not matched to a gene. This CDR3 is 19 amino acids long. CDR1 MDHEN and CDR2 SYDVKM come from the germline V gene. CDR3 sequence reads: CASSFRTRYLAGDTGELFF. The CDR3 coding sequence is TGTGCCAGCAGTTTCAGGACCAGGTATCTGGCGGGAGACACCGGGGAGCTGTTTTTT. Full variable domain (rest looked up from reference TRBV28 and TRBJ2-2): DVKVTQSSRYLVKRTGEKVFLECVQDMDHENMFWYRQDPGLGLRLIYFSYDVKMKEKGDIPEGYSVSREKKERFSLILESASTNQTSMYLCASSFRTRYLAGDTGELFFGEGSRLTVL.

The chain carries TRBV21-1 and TRBJ1-1; the table's D call of TRBD1 was not tested on the DNA. TRBV21-1 is assigned pseudogene status. The CDR3 extends over 16 amino acids. DNA of the CDR3: TGTGCCAGCAGCAAAAGAGGGACAGGGGATTTCTTTGAAGCTTTCTTT. Its translation is CASSKRGTGDFFEAFF.

V is TRBV18 and J is TRBJ1-2, with 11 bases fitting TRBD1. The CDR3 runs to 16 residues. Unmatched junction bases numbered 4, after V lost 1 base and J lost 3 bases. Germline V gives CDR1 KGHSH, CDR2 LQKENI. The CDR3: CASSPQGQGADYGYTF. In DNA, the CDR3 is TGTGCCAGCTCACCACAAGGACAGGGGGCCGACTATGGCTACACCTTC.

V is TRBV29-1 and J is TRBJ1-1, with 8 positions matching TRBD1. The CDR3 has 11 residues. CDR1 SQVTM and CDR2 ANQGSEA come from the germline V gene. With V trimmed by 4 bases and J by 6 bases, 1 base remained unmatched. The chain's CDR3 is CSVGQGSEAFF. CDR3 nucleotides: TGCAGCGTTGGACAGGGGTCTGAAGCTTTCTTT.

The V and J genes are TRBV19 and TRBJ2-5; TRBD2 aligns across 12 bases. The V and J ends lost 7 bases and 5 bases, in that order; junction bases with no gene match: 5. The CDR3 is 14 amino acids. Looked up from germline, CDR1 is LNHDA and CDR2 is SQIVND (reference sequence). This chain's CDR3 is CASMRLAGVETQYF. The CDR3 DNA follows: TGTGCCAGTATGCGACTAGCGGGAGTTGAGACCCAGTACTTC. Together with reference TRBV19 and TRBJ2-5, the CDR3 gives the full variable domain: DGGITQSPKYLFRKEGQNVTLSCEQNLNHDAMYWYRQDPGQGLRLIYYSQIVNDFQKGDIAEGYSVSREKKESFPLTVTSAQKNPTAFYLCASMRLAGVETQYFGPGTRLLVL.